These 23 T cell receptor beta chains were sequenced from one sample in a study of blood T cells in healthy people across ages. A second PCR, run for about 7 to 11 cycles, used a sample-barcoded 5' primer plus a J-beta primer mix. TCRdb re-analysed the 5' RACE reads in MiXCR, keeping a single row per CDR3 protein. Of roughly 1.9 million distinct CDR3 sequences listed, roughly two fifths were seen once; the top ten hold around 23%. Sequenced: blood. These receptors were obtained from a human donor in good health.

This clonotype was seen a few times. The CDR3 sequence is CASNDIVRDIQYF. The CDR3 bases are TGTGCCAGCAATGATATTGTTAGGGACATTCAGTACTTC. The V and J genes are TRBV6-2 or TRBV6-3 and TRBJ2-4; D is ambiguous. The V gene's germline CDR1 is MNHEY and CDR2 SVGEGT. This CDR3 contains 13 residues. V lost 7 bases and J lost 8, with 15 bases in between.

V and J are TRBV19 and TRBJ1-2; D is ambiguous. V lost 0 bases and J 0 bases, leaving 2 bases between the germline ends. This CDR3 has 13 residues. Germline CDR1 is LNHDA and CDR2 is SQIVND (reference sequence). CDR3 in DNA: TGTGCCAGTAGTATAGACCCTAACTATGGCTACACCTTC. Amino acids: CASSIDPNYGYTF.

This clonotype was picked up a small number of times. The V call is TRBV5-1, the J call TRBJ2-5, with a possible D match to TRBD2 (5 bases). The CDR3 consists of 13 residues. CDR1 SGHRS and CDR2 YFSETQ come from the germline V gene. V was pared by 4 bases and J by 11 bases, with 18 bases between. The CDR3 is CASSRAGPSEQYF. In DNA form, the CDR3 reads TGCGCCAGCAGCCGCGCGGGCCCCAGTGAGCAGTACTTC.

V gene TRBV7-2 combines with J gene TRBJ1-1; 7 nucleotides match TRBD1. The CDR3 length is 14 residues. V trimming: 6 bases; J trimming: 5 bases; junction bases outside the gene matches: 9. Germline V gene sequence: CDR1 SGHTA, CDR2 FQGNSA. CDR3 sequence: CASSSVGTATEAFF. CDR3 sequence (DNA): TGTGCCAGCAGTTCCGTAGGGACAGCGACTGAAGCTTTCTTT.

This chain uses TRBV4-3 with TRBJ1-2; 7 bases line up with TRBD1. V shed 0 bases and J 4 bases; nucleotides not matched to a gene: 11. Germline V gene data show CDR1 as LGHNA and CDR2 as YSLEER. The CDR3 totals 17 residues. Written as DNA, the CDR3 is TGCGCCAGCAGCCAAGATCCCGGACAGGTCCTAGGCTATGGCTACACCTTC. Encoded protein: CASSQDPGQVLGYGYTF.

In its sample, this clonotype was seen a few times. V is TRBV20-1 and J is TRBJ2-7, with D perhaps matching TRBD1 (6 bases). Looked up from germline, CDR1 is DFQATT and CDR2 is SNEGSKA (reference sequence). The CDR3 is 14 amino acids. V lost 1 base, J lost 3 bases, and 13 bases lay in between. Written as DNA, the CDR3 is TGCAGTGCTAGAGGGACAGCAGAGAACTACGAGCAGTACTTC. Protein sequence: CSARGTAENYEQYF.

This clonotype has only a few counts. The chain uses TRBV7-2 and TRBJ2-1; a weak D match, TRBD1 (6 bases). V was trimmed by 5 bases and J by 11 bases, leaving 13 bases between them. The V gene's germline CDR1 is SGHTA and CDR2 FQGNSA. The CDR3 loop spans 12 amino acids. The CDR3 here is CASSRDGQQQFF. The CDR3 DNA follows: TGTGCCAGCAGCCGCGACGGACAGCAGCAGTTCTTC.

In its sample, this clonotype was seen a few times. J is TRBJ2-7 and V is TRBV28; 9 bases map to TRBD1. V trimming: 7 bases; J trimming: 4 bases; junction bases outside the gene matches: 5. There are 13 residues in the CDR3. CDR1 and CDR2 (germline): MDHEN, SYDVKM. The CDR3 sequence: CASKRTGVYEQYF. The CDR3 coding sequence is TGTGCCAGCAAAAGGACAGGGGTTTACGAGCAGTACTTC.

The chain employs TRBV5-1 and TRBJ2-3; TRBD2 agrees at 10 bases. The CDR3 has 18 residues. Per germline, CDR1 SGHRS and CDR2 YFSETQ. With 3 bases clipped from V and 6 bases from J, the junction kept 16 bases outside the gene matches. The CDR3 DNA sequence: TGCGCCAGCAGCTCCCGTTTAGGAGCGGGGGGGCCAGGGGATACGCAGTATTTT. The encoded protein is CASSSRLGAGGPGDTQYF.

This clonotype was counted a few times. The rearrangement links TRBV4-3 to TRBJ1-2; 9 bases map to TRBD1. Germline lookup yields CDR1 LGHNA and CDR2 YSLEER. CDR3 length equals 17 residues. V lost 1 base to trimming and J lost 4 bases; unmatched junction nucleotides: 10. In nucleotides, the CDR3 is TGCGCCAGCAGCCAAGCACCACCGGGACAGGGAAGCTATGGCTACACCTTC. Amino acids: CASSQAPPGQGSYGYTF.

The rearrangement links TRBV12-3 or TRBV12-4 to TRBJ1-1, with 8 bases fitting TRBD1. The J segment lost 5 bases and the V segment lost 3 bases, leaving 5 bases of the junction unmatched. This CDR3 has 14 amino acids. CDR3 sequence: CASSFRTGSTEAFF. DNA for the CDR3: TGTGCCAGCAGTTTTAGGACAGGGAGTACTGAAGCTTTCTTT.

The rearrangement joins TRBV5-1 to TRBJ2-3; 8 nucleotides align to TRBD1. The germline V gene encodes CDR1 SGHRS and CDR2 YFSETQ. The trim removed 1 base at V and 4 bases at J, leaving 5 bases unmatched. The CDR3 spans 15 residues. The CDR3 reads CASSLSAGGSDTQYF. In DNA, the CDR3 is TGCGCCAGCAGCTTGTCCGCAGGGGGCTCAGATACGCAGTATTTT.

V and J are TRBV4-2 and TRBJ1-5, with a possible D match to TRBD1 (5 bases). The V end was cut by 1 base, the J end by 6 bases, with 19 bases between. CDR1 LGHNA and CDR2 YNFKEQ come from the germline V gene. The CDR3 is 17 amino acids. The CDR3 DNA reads TGTGCCAGCAGCCAAGTGTTGCGGGGGAAGCTGGGTCAGCCCCAGCATTTT. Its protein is CASSQVLRGKLGQPQHF.

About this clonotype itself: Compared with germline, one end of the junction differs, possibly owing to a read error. CDR3 region: CASSTGARDMQYF. For the CDR3, the DNA is TGTGCCAGCAGCACGGGGGCCCGGGATATGCAGTATTTT. The chain links TRBV7-2 to TRBJ2-3; D tentatively reads TRBD1 or TRBD2 (6 bases each). CDR3 size: 13 residues. CDR1 SGHTA and CDR2 FQGNSA come from the germline V gene.

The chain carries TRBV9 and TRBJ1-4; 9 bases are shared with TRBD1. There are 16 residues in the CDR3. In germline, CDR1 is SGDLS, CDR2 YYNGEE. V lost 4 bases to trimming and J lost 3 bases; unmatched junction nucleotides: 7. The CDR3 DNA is TGTGCCAGCAGCAGAGGACAGGGGATGCCTAATGAAAAACTGTTTTTT. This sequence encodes CASSRGQGMPNEKLFF. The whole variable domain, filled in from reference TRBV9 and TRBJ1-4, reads DSGVTQTPKHLITATGQRVTLRCSPRSGDLSVYWYQQSLDQGLQFLIQYYNGEERAKGNILERFSAQQFPDLHSELNLSSLELGDSALYFCASSRGQGMPNEKLFFGSGTQLSVL.

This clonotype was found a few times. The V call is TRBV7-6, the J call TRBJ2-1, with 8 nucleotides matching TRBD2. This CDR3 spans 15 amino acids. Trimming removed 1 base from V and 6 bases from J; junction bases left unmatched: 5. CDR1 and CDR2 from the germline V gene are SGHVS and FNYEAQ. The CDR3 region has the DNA TGTGCCAGCAGCTTAGTAACGGGGGGGCTCAATGAGCAGTTCTTC. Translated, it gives CASSLVTGGLNEQFF.

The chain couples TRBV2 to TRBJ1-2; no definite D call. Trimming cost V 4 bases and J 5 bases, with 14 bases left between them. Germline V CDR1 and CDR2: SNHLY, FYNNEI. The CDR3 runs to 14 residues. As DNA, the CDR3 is TGTGCCAGCAGTGGGGAGGGAGGATGGTATGGCTACACCTTC. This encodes CASSGEGGWYGYTF.

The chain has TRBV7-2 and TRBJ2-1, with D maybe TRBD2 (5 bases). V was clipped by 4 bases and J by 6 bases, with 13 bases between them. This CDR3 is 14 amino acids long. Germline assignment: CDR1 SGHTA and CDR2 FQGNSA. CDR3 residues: CASSYDGSGNEQFF. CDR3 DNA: TGTGCCAGCAGCTACGATGGGAGCGGCAATGAGCAGTTCTTC.

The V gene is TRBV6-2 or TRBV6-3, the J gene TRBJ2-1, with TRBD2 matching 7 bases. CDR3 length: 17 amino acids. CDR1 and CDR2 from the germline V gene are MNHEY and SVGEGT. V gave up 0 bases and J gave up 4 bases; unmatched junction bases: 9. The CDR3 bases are TGTGCCAGCAGTTACTCTACTAGCGACATGCTATACAATGAGCAGTTCTTC. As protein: CASSYSTSDMLYNEQFF.

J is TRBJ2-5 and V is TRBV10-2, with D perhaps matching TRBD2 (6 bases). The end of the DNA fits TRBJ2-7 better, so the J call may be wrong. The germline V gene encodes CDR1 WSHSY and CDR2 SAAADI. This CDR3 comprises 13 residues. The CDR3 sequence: CSSRGGFPDEQYF. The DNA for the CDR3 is TGCTCCTCCCGTGGGGGGTTCCCGGACGAGCAGTACTTC.

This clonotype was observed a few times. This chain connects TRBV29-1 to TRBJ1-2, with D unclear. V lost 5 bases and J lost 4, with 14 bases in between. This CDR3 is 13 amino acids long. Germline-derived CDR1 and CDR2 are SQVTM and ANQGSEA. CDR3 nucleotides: TGCAGCGTTCTAGAGGAGGGAGCCTATGGCTACACCTTC. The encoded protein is CSVLEEGAYGYTF.

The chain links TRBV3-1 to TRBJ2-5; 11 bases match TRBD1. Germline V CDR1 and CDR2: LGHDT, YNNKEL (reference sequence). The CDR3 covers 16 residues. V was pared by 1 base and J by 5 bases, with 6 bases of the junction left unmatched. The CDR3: CASSQVKDRGLETQYF. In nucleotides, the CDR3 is TGTGCCAGCAGCCAAGTAAAGGACAGGGGGCTCGAGACCCAGTACTTC.

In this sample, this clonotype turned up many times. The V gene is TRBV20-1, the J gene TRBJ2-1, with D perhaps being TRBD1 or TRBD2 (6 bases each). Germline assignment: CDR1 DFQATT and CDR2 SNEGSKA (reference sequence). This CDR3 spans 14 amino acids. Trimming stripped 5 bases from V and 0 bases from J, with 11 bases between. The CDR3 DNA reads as TGCAGTGCTGGGAAGGGGGGCTCCTACAATGAGCAGTTCTTC. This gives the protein CSAGKGGSYNEQFF.